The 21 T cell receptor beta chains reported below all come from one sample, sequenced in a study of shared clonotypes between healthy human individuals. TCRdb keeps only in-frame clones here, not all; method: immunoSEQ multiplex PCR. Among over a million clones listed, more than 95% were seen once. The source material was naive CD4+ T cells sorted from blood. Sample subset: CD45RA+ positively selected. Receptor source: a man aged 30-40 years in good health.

CDR3 sequence: CASAGEGGESETQYF. CDR3 in DNA: TGTGCCAGTGCCGGGGAGGGCGGAGAGTCCGAGACCCAGTACTTC. The chain is built from TRBV6-1 and TRBJ2-5, with 7 bases that match TRBD2. CDR1 and CDR2 (germline): MNHNS, SASEGT. The junction had 15 bases not matched to a gene; V was cut back by 9 bases and J by 5 bases. The CDR3 is 15 residues long.

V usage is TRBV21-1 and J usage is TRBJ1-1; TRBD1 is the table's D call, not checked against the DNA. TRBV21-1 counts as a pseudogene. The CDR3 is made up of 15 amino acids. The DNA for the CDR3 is TGTGCCAGCAGCAAAGTGGGACAGGAGAACACTGAAGCTTTCTTT. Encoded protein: CASSKVGQENTEAFF.

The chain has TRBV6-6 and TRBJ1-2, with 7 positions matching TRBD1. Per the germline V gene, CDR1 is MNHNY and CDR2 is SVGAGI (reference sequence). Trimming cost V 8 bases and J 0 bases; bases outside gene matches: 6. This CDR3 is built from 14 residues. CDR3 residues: CASAHGQANYGYTF. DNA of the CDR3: TGTGCCAGCGCCCATGGACAGGCTAACTATGGCTACACCTTC.

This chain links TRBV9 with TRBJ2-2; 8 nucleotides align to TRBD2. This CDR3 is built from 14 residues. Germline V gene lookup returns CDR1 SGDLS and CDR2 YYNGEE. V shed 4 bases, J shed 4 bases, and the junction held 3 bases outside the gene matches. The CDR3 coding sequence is TGTGCCAGCAGCCCGGGACTAGGCACCGGGGAGCTGTTTTTT. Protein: CASSPGLGTGELFF.

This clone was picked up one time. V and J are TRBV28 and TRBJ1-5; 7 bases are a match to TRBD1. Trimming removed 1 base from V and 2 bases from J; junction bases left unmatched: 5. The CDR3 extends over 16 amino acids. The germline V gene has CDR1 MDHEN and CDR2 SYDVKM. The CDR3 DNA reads TGTGCCAGCAGTTTATCAGGGGGTTATCGCAATCAGCCCCAGCATTTT. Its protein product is CASSLSGGYRNQPQHF. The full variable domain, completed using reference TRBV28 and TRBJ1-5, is DVKVTQSSRYLVKRTGEKVFLECVQDMDHENMFWYRQDPGLGLRLIYFSYDVKMKEKGDIPEGYSVSREKKERFSLILESASTNQTSMYLCASSLSGGYRNQPQHFGDGTRLSIL.

The CDR3 DNA sequence: TGTGCCAGCAGTCCCCGACTGGGACAGGGTGAGGAGCAGTACTTC. It is translated as CASSPRLGQGEEQYF. This chain uses TRBV7-3 with TRBJ2-7; TRBD1 aligns across 9 bases. The CDR3 extends over 15 amino acids. V dropped 6 bases and J dropped 7; count of bases not matched to a gene: 13. Germline loops: CDR1 SGHTA, CDR2 FQGTGA.

The CDR3 bases are TGTGCCAGCAGCCAAACTCTCAGCAATCAGCCCCAGCATTTT. Its protein product is CASSQTLSNQPQHF. The chain combines TRBV7-2 with TRBJ1-5; D remains ambiguous. V gave up 5 bases and J gave up 1 base, with 9 bases separating them. CDR3 size: 14 residues. Germline CDR1 and CDR2: SGHTA and FQGNSA. Drawing the rest from reference TRBV7-2 and TRBJ1-5, the complete variable domain is GAGVSQSPSNKVTEKGKDVELRCDPISGHTALYWYRQSLGQGLEFLIYFQGNSAPDKSGLPSDRFSAERTGGSVSTLTIQRTQQEDSAVYLCASSQTLSNQPQHFGDGTRLSIL.

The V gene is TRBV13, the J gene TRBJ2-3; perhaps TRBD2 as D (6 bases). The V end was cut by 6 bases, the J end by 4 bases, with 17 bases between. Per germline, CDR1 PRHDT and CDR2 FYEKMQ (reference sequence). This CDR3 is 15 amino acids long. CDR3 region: CASSFLRGKADTQYF. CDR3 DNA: TGTGCCAGCAGTTTCCTTCGGGGGAAGGCAGATACGCAGTATTTT.

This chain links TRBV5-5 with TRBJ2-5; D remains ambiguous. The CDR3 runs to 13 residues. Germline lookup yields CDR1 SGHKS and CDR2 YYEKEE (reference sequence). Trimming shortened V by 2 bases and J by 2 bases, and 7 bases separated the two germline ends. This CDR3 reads CASSLGIQETQYF. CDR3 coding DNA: TGTGCCAGCAGCTTAGGAATACAAGAGACCCAGTACTTC. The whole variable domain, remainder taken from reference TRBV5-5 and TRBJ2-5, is DAGVTQSPTHLIKTRGQQVTLRCSPISGHKSVSWYQQVLGQGPQFIFQYYEKEERGRGNFPDRFSARQFPNYSSELNVNALLLGDSALYLCASSLGIQETQYFGPGTRLLVL.

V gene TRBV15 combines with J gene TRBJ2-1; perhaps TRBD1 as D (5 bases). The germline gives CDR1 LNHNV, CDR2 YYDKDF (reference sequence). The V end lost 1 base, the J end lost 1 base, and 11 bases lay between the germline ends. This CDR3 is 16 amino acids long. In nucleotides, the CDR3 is TGTGCCACCAGCAGAGCCACAGGAGTTTCCTACAATGAGCAGTTCTTC. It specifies CATSRATGVSYNEQFF.

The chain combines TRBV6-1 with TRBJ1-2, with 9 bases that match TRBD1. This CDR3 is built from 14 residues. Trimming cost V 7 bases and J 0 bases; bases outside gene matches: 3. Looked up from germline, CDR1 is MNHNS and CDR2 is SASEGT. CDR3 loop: CASTTGGSNYGYTF. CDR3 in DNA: TGTGCCAGCACAACAGGGGGCTCTAACTATGGCTACACCTTC.

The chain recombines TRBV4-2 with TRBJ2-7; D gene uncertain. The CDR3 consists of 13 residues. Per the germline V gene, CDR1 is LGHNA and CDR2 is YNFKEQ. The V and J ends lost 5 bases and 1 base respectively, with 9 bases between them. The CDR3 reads CASSLEPSYEQYF. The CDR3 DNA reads TGTGCCAGCAGCTTAGAGCCTTCCTACGAGCAGTACTTC.

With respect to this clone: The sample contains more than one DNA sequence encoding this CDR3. In DNA form, the CDR3 reads TGTGCCAGCAGCTTACTCCGGGAGGGTCGGGCCGGGGAGCTGTTTTTT. Protein product: CASSLLREGRAGELFF. The chain uses TRBV11-2 and TRBJ2-2; 8 bases fit TRBD2. J lost 6 bases, V lost 2 bases, and 8 bases had no gene match. CDR1 SGHAT and CDR2 FQNNGV come from the germline V gene. This CDR3 has 16 residues.

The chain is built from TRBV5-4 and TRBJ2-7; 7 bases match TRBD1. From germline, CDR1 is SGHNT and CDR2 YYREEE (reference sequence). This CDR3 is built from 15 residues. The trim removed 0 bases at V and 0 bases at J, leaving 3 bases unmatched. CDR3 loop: CASSLAQGISYEQYF. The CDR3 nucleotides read TGTGCCAGCAGCTTGGCACAGGGGATCTCCTACGAGCAGTACTTC.

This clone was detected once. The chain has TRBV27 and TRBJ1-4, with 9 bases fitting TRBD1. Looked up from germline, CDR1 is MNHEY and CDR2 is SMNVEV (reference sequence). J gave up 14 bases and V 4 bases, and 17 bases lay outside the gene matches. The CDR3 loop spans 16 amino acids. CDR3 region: CASSSMSGTGTIFLFF. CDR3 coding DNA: TGTGCCAGCAGTTCGATGTCCGGGACAGGGACCATTTTTCTGTTTTTT.

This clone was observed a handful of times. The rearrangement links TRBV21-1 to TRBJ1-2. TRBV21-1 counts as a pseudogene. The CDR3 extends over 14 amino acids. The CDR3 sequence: CASNLDMGGYGYTF. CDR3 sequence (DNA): TGTGCCAGCAATTTAGACATGGGAGGCTATGGCTACACCTTC.

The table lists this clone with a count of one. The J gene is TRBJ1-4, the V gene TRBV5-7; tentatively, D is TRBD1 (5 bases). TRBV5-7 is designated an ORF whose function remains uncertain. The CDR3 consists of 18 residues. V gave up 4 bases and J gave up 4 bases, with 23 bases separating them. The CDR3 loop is CASSDNQGRRGVNEKLFF. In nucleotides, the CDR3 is TGTGCCAGCAGCGACAACCAGGGCCGCCGGGGGGTTAATGAAAAACTGTTTTTT.

CDR3 DNA sequence: TGTGCCATCAGCAAAGGGACAGGGGCGGGTGAGCAGTTCTTC. It encodes CAISKGTGAGEQFF. The V call is TRBV10-3, the J call TRBJ2-1; 10 positions agree with TRBD1. Unmatched junction bases numbered 8, after V lost 6 bases and J lost 9 bases. Germline V gene lookup returns CDR1 ENHRY and CDR2 SYGVKD. CDR3 size: 14 residues.

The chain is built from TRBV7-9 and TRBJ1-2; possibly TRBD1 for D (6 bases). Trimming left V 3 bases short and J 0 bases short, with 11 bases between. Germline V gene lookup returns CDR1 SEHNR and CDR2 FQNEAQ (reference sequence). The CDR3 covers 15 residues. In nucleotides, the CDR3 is TGTGCCAGCAGCTTTGCAGGGGTTGCTAACTATGGCTACACCTTC. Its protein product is CASSFAGVANYGYTF.

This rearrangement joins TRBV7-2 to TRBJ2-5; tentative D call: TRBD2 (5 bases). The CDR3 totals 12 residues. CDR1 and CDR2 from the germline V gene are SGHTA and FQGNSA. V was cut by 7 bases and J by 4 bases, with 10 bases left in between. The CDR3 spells CASTVGGETQYF. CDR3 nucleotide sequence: TGTGCCAGCACCGTAGGAGGAGAGACCCAGTACTTC.

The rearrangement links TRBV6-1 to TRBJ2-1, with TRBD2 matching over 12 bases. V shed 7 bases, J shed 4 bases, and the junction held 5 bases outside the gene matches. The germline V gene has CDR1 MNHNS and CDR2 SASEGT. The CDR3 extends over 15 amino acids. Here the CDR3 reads CASNPSGRGYNEQFF. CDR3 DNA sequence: TGTGCCAGCAATCCTAGCGGGAGGGGGTACAATGAGCAGTTCTTC.